The T cell receptor (beta chain) described here comes from a study of T-cell reconstitution after alpha-beta-depleted transplantation in children. Trimming took 2 bases from V and 3 from J, leaving 13 bases between them. Germline V CDR1 and CDR2: MDHEN, SYDVKM. CDR3 size: 15 residues. Notes on the study in general: In patients about two months after transplant, alpha-beta T cells reportedly arose from several hundred expanded graft clones.

This clonotype was detected many times. Antigen: not known. It was with unique molecular identifiers that the TCRbeta library was prepared. TCRdb redid the calling of the PCR reads with MiXCR, one entry per CDR3 protein. The sample holds fewer than 350,000 distinct CDR3 sequences, 11% seen once. The source is a male patient under 10 years old who had a stem cell transplant for chronic granulomatous disease, so the T cells may come from the graft donor. The V call is TRBV28, the J call TRBJ1-1; tentative D call: TRBD1 (6 bases). Sequenced material: peripheral blood, taken 180 days after TCRalphabeta/CD19-depleted stem cell transplant. CDR3 in amino acids: CASSLPGTLDTEAFF. In DNA, the CDR3 is TGTGCCAGCAGTTTACCCGGGACATTGGACACTGAAGCTTTCTTT.